This section outlines one TCR beta chain sequence together with its context. Antigen specificity is unknown. A much larger clone sits a single nucleotide away, making a read error possible. This record comes from a study of prognosis after radiotherapy for stage I lung cancer. Across the study: Medically, all non-small cell lung cancer patients were deemed inoperable. Study-wide points: A difference in TRBV and TRBJ gene usage was reportedly seen between patients with and without metastases.

Genomic DNA was subjected to two-round multiplex PCR for amplification of TCR beta CDR3. With primers specific to each TRBV and TRBJ gene, the first-round PCR was performed. Universal primers featured in the second PCR round. MiXCR, applied by TCRdb to the multiplex PCR reads, yields one record per CDR3 protein. The repertoire holds about 20,000 distinct CDR3 sequences, with roughly 46% as singletons. The sequence was collected from a donor aged 50 or older with non-small cell lung cancer. Sample: PBMCs, taken before or after stereotactic body radiation therapy (not recorded which).

In nucleotides, the CDR3 is TGCAGCGTTGAAAAAGTACAGGAAGGTGAAAAACTGTTTTTT. Translating gives CSVEKVQEGEKLFF. The chain uses TRBV29-1 and TRBJ1-4, with D possibly being TRBD1 (5 bases). Trimming pared 2 bases from V and 7 bases from J, leaving 14 bases between. This CDR3 region has 14 residues. The germline CDR1 and CDR2 sequences are SQVTM and ANQGSEA.